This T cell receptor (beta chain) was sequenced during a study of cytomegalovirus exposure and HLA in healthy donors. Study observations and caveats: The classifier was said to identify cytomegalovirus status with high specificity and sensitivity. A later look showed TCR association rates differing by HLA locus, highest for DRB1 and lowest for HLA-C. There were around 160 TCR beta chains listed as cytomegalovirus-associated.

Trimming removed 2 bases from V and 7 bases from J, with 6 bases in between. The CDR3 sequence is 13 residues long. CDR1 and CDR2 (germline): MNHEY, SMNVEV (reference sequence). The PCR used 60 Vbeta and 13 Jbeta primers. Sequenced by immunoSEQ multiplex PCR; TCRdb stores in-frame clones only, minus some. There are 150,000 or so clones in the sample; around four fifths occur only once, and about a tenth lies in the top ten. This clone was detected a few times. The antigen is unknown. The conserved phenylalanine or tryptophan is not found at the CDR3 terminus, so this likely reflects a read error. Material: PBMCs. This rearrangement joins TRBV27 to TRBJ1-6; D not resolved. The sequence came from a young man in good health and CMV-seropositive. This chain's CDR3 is CASSLRENSPLHL. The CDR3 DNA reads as TGTGCCAGCAGTTTAAGGGAGAATTCACCCCTCCACCTT.